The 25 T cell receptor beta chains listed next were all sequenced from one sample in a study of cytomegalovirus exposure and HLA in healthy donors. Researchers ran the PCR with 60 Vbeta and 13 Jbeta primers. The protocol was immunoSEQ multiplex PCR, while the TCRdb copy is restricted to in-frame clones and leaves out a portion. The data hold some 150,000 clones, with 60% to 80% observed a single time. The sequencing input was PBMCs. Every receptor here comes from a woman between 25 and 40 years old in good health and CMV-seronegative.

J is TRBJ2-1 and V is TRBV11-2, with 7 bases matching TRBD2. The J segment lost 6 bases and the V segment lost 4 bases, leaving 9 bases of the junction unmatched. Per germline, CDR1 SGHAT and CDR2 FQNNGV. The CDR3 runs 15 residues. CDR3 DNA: TGTGCCAGCAGCTCAAGCCTAGCGGAACCCAATGAGCAGTTCTTC. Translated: CASSSSLAEPNEQFF. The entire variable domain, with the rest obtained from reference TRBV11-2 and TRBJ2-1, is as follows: EAGVAQSPRYKIIEKRQSVAFWCNPISGHATLYWYQQILGQGPKLLIQFQNNGVVDDSQLPKDRFSAERLKGVDSTLKIQPAKLEDSAVYLCASSSSLAEPNEQFFGPGTRLTVL.

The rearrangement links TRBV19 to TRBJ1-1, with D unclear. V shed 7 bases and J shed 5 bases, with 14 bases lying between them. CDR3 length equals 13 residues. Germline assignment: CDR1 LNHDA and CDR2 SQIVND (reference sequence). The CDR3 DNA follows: TGTGCCAGTACAGGCCCGTTTAGGACTGAAGCTTTCTTT. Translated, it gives CASTGPFRTEAFF.

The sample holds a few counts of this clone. This CDR3 is CASSPLGSMATGEQFF. The CDR3 DNA sequence: TGTGCCAGCTCACCCCTGGGCTCGATGGCGACGGGGGAGCAGTTCTTC. The gene calls are TRBV18 and TRBJ2-1; D possibly corresponds to TRBD2 (5 bases). Germline loops: CDR1 KGHSH, CDR2 LQKENI. The V gene lost 3 bases and the J gene lost 10 bases, with 22 bases spanning the gap. The CDR3 loop spans 16 amino acids.

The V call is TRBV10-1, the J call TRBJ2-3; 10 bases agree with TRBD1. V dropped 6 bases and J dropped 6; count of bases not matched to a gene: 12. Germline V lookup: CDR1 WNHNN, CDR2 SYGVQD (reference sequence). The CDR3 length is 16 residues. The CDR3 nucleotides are TGCGCCAGCAGGCCCGACAGGGGGCCCTGGAAGGATACGCAGTATTTT. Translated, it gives CASRPDRGPWKDTQYF.

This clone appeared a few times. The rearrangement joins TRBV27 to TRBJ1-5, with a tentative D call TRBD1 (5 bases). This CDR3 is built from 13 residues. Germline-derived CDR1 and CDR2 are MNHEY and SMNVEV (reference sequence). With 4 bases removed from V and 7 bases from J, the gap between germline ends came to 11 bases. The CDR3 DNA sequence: TGTGCCAGCAGTTGGACCGGGGGACAGCCCCAGCATTTT. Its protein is CASSWTGGQPQHF.

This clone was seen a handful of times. CDR3 nucleotides: TGTGCCAGCAGCTCCCTAGGGGCCCAAGGCATTCAGTACTTC. It is translated as CASSSLGAQGIQYF. The V and J genes are TRBV11-3 and TRBJ2-4, with D perhaps matching TRBD1 (5 bases). Trimming took 4 bases from V and 9 from J, leaving 16 bases between them. This CDR3 contains 14 residues. CDR1 and CDR2 from the germline V gene are SGHNT and YENEEA.

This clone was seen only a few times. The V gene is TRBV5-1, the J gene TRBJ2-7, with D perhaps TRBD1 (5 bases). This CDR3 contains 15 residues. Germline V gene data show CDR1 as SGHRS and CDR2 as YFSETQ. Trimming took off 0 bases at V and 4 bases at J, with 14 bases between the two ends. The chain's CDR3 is CASSLGGGGSYEQYV. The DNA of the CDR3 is TGCGCCAGCAGCTTGGGGGGCGGTGGATCTTACGAGCAGTACGTC.

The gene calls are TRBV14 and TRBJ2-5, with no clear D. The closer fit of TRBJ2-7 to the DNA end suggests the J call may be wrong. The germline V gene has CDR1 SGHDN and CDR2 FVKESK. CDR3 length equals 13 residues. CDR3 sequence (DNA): TGTGCCAGCAGCCAAGGAGTCACCTACGAGCAGTACTTC. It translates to CASSQGVTYEQYF.

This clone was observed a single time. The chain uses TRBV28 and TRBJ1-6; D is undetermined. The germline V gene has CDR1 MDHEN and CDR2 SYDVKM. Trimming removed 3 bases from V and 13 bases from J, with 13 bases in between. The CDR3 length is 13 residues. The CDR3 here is CASSFSLTAPLHF. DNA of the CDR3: TGTGCCAGCAGTTTTAGCCTTACCGCCCCCCTCCACTTT.

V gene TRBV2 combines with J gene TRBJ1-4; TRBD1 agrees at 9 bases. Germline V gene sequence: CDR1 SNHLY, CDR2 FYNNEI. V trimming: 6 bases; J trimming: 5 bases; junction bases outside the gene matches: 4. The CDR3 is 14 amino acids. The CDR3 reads CASRLTGGNEKLFF. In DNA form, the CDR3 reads TGTGCCAGCAGATTGACAGGGGGGAATGAAAAACTGTTTTTT.

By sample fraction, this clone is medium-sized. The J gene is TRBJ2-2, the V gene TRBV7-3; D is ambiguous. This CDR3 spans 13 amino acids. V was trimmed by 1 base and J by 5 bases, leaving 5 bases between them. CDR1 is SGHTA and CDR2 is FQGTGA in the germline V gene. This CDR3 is CASSLSGTGELFF. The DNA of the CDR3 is TGTGCCAGCAGCTTAAGCGGTACCGGGGAGCTGTTTTTT.

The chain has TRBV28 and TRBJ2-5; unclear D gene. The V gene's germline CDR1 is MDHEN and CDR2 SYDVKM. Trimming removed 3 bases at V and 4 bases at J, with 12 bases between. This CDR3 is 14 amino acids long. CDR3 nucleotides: TGTGCCAGCAGTTTGCAGGTTCGGCGAGAGACCCAGTACTTC. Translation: CASSLQVRRETQYF. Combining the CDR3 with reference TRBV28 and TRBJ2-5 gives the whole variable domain DVKVTQSSRYLVKRTGEKVFLECVQDMDHENMFWYRQDPGLGLRLIYFSYDVKMKEKGDIPEGYSVSREKKERFSLILESASTNQTSMYLCASSLQVRRETQYFGPGTRLLVL.

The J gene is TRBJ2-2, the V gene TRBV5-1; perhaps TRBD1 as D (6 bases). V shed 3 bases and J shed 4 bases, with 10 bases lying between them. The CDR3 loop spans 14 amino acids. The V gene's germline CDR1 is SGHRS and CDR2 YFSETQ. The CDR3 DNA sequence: TGCGCCAGCAGCTCAGGACAGCGCACCGGGGAGCTGTTTTTT. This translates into CASSSGQRTGELFF.

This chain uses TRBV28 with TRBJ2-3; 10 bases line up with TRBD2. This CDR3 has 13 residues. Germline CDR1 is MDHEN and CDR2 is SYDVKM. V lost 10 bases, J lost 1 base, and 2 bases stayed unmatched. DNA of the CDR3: TGTGCCACCCTAGCGGGAGGCACAGATACGCAGTATTTT. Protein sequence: CATLAGGTDTQYF.

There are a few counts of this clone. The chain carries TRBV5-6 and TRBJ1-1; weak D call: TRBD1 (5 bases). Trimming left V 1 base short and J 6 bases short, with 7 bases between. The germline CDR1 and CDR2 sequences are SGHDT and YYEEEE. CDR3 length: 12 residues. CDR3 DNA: TGTGCCAGCAGCTTGTTCAGGGCTGAAGCTTTCTTT. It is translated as CASSLFRAEAFF.

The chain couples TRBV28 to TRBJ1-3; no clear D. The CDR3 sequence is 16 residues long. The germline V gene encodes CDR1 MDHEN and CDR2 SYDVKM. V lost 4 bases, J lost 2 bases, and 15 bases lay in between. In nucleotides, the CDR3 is TGTGCCAGCAGTTCACCAGGAGGGAACACTGGAAACACCATATATTTT. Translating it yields CASSSPGGNTGNTIYF.

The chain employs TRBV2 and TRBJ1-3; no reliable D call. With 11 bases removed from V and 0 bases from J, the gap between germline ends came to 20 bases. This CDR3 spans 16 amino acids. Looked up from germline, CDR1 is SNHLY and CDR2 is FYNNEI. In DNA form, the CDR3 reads TGTGCCGGCACCTACAGTATCGGACTCTCTGGAAACACCATATATTTT. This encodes CAGTYSIGLSGNTIYF. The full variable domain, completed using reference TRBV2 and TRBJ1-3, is EPEVTQTPSHQVTQMGQEVILRCVPISNHLYFYWYRQILGQKVEFLVSFYNNEISEKSEIFDDQFSVERPDGSNFTLKIRSTKLEDSAMYFCAGTYSIGLSGNTIYFGEGSWLTVV.

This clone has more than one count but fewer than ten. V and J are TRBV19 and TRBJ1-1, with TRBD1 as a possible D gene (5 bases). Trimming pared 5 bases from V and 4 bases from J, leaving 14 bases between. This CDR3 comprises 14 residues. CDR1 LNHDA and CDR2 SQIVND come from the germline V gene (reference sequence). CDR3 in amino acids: CASSPRGGVTEAFF. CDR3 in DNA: TGTGCCAGTAGTCCTCGGGGAGGGGTCACTGAAGCTTTCTTT.

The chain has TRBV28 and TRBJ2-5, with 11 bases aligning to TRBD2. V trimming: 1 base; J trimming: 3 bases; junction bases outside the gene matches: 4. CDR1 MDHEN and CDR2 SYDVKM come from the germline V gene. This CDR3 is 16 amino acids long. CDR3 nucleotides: TGTGCCAGCAGTTTATCAGTAGCGGGAGGGAAAGAGACCCAGTACTTC. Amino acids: CASSLSVAGGKETQYF.

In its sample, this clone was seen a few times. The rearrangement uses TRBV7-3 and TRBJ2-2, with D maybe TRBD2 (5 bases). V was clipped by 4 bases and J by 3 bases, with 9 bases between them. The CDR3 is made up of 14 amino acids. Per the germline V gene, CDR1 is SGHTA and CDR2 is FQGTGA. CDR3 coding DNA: TGTGCCAGCAGCTCGGGGAGCCACACCGGGGAGCTGTTTTTT. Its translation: CASSSGSHTGELFF.

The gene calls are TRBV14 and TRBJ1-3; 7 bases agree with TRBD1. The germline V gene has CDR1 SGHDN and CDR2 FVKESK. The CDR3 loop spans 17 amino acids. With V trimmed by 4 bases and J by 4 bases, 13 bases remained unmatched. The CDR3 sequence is CASSPVFSQGVGNTIYF. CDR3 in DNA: TGTGCCAGCAGCCCCGTCTTCTCTCAGGGGGTCGGAAACACCATATATTTT.

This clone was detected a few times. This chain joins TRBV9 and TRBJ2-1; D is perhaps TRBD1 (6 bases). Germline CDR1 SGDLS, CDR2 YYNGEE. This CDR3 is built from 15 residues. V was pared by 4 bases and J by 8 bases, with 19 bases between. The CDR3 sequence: CASSQRQDVIHEQFF. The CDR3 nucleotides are TGTGCCAGCAGCCAACGACAGGACGTAATACATGAGCAGTTCTTC. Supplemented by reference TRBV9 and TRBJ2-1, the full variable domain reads DSGVTQTPKHLITATGQRVTLRCSPRSGDLSVYWYQQSLDQGLQFLIQYYNGEERAKGNILERFSAQQFPDLHSELNLSSLELGDSALYFCASSQRQDVIHEQFFGPGTRLTVL.

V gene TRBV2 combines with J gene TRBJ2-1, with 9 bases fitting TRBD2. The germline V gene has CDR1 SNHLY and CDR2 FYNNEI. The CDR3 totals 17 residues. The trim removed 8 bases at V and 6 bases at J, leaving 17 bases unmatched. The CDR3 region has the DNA TGTGCCAGCCCGGGACTCCAGGGACTAGCAGGGATCAATGAGCAGTTCTTC. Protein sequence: CASPGLQGLAGINEQFF. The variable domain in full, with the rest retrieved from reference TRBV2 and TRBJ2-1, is EPEVTQTPSHQVTQMGQEVILRCVPISNHLYFYWYRQILGQKVEFLVSFYNNEISEKSEIFDDQFSVERPDGSNFTLKIRSTKLEDSAMYFCASPGLQGLAGINEQFFGPGTRLTVL.

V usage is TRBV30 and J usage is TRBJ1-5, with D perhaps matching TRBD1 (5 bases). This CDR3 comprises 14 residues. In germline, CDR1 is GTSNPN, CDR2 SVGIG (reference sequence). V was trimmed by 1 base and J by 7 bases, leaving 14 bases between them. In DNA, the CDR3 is TGTGCCTGGAGTGGACCGGGTAGGGGACAGCCCCAGCATTTT. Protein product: CAWSGPGRGQPQHF.

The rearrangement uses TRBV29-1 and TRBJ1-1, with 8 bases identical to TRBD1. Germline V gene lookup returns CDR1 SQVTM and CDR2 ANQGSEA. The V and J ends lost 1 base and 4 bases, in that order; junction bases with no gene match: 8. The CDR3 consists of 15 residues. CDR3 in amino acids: CSVEGPGQGPTEAFF. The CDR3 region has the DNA TGCAGCGTTGAAGGCCCAGGACAGGGACCCACTGAAGCTTTCTTT. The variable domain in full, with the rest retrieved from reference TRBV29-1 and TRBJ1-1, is SAVISQKPSRDICQRGTSLTIQCQVDSQVTMMFWYRQQPGQSLTLIATANQGSEATYESGFVIDKFPISRPNLTFSTLTVSNMSPEDSSIYLCSVEGPGQGPTEAFFGQGTRLTVV.